These 19 T cell receptor beta chains originate from one sample sequenced in a study of blood T cell repertoires in COVID-19. Assay: immunoSEQ multiplex PCR; the TCRdb copy retains only in-frame clones and omits some. Of approximately 440,000 clones in the sample, 80% to 95% were seen once. Sequenced: PBMCs or T cells enriched from blood (not recorded which). The receptors come from a man aged 18 to 35 who had recovered from COVID-19.

The V and J genes are TRBV19 and TRBJ1-4, with D unresolved. V was trimmed by 3 bases and J by 8 bases, leaving 13 bases between them. The V gene's germline CDR1 is LNHDA and CDR2 SQIVND (reference sequence). The CDR3 contains 14 residues. CDR3 coding DNA: TGTGCCAGTAGTATTGGGCCAGGAGGGGAAAAACTGTTTTTT. It yields the protein CASSIGPGGEKLFF. Based on the CDR3 plus reference TRBV19 and TRBJ1-4, the full variable domain is DGGITQSPKYLFRKEGQNVTLSCEQNLNHDAMYWYRQDPGQGLRLIYYSQIVNDFQKGDIAEGYSVSREKKESFPLTVTSAQKNPTAFYLCASSIGPGGEKLFFGSGTQLSVL.

The chain has TRBV5-4 and TRBJ2-3, with 12 bases that match TRBD2. V dropped 4 bases and J dropped 2; count of bases not matched to a gene: 8. The CDR3 sequence is 17 residues long. CDR1 SGHNT and CDR2 YYREEE come from the germline V gene (reference sequence). CDR3 protein: CASSPGASGRATDTQYF. The CDR3 DNA is TGTGCCAGCAGCCCTGGGGCTAGCGGGAGGGCCACAGATACGCAGTATTTT.

The chain is built from TRBV5-4 and TRBJ2-2; possible D gene TRBD1, 5 bases. CDR3 size: 13 residues. Between the trimmed V and J ends, which lost 1 base and 5 bases, there was a span of 6 bases. CDR1 and CDR2 from the germline V gene are SGHNT and YYREEE (reference sequence). The CDR3 is CASSLQGTGELFF. The DNA for the CDR3 is TGTGCCAGCAGCTTGCAGGGAACCGGGGAGCTGTTTTTT.

This chain links TRBV30 with TRBJ1-6; possible D gene TRBD1, 6 bases. This CDR3 is built from 14 residues. Trimming took off 3 bases at V and 6 bases at J, with 12 bases between the two ends. Germline values: CDR1 GTSNPN, CDR2 SVGIG (reference sequence). The CDR3 DNA is TGTGCCTGGAGGAGGACAGTTAGTAATTCACCCCTCCACTTT. Translation gives CAWRRTVSNSPLHF.

The rearrangement links TRBV19 to TRBJ1-1; 9 bases line up with TRBD1. The V and J ends lost 7 bases and 6 bases, in that order; junction bases with no gene match: 9. CDR1 and CDR2 (germline): LNHDA, SQIVND (reference sequence). The CDR3 is 14 residues long. Here the CDR3 reads CASTRGQGFSEAFF. The CDR3 DNA reads TGTGCCAGTACGAGAGGACAGGGGTTCTCTGAAGCTTTCTTT.

The chain is built from TRBV3-1 (or the pseudogene TRBV3-2) and TRBJ2-1; 8 bases agree with TRBD1. The CDR3 length is 19 residues. Germline trimming cut 0 bases from V and 4 bases from J; bases unmatched to any gene: 14. Per the germline V gene, CDR1 is LGHDT and CDR2 is YNNKEL (reference sequence). The CDR3: CASSQEEDRAPLPYNEQFF. In nucleotides, the CDR3 is TGTGCCAGCAGCCAAGAAGAGGACAGGGCCCCGCTGCCGTACAATGAGCAGTTCTTC.

The V call is TRBV29-1, the J call TRBJ1-1; D remains ambiguous. This CDR3 region has 13 residues. V was trimmed by 4 bases and J by 4 bases, leaving 13 bases between them. CDR1 and CDR2 from the germline V gene are SQVTM and ANQGSEA. CDR3 in amino acids: CSVGTYRGTEAFF. In DNA form, the CDR3 reads TGCAGCGTTGGGACCTACCGGGGCACTGAAGCTTTCTTT.

The chain combines TRBV15 with TRBJ1-1; TRBD1 agrees at 8 bases. With 5 bases clipped from V and 5 bases from J, the junction kept 4 bases outside the gene matches. The germline gives CDR1 LNHNV, CDR2 YYDKDF (reference sequence). CDR3 size: 13 residues. The CDR3 spells CATSPGQVTEAFF. The CDR3 DNA reads TGTGCCACCAGCCCGGGACAGGTTACTGAAGCTTTCTTT.

This chain links TRBV18 with TRBJ2-7, with 14 bases identical to TRBD2. CDR3 length: 16 amino acids. J lost 5 bases, V lost 3 bases, and 6 bases had no gene match. Per germline, CDR1 KGHSH and CDR2 LQKENI. The CDR3 sequence is CASSPGTSGSNNEQYF. The CDR3 coding sequence is TGTGCCAGCTCACCTGGGACTAGCGGGAGTAACAACGAGCAGTACTTC.

V gene TRBV27 combines with J gene TRBJ2-3, with 7 bases aligning to TRBD2. The ends lost 5 bases at V and 10 bases at J; junction bases unmatched: 3. Looked up from germline, CDR1 is MNHEY and CDR2 is SMNVEV (reference sequence). The CDR3 has 11 amino acids. Written as DNA, the CDR3 is TGTGCCAGCAGTAGCGGGATAGCGCAGTATTTT. Encoded protein: CASSSGIAQYF.

The chain couples TRBV2 to TRBJ1-3; D is possibly TRBD1 (5 bases). CDR1 is SNHLY, CDR2 FYNNEI, per germline. The CDR3 is 15 amino acids. Trimming took off 1 base at V and 0 bases at J, with 7 bases between the two ends. CDR3 sequence reads: CASSEDRTSGNTIYF. CDR3 nucleotide sequence: TGTGCCAGCAGTGAAGACAGGACCTCTGGAAACACCATATATTTT. Complete variable domain (other parts from reference TRBV2 and TRBJ1-3): EPEVTQTPSHQVTQMGQEVILRCVPISNHLYFYWYRQILGQKVEFLVSFYNNEISEKSEIFDDQFSVERPDGSNFTLKIRSTKLEDSAMYFCASSEDRTSGNTIYFGEGSWLTVV.

The V gene is TRBV23-1, the J gene TRBJ1-2, with a possible D match to TRBD1 (5 bases). TRBV23-1 has ORF status, its function being uncertain. CDR3 length: 13 amino acids. Trimming took 4 bases from V and 3 from J, leaving 9 bases between them. The CDR3 is CASSLGRDYGYTF. CDR3 nucleotides: TGCGCCAGCAGTCTAGGCAGGGACTATGGCTACACCTTC.

This clone is a singleton in its sample. V usage is TRBV2 and J usage is TRBJ1-2, with 8 bases matching TRBD1. V shed 5 bases, J shed 11 bases, and the junction held 13 bases outside the gene matches. The germline V gene encodes CDR1 SNHLY and CDR2 FYNNEI. The CDR3 length is 14 residues. This CDR3 is CASSLETGVSSYTF. The DNA of the CDR3 is TGTGCCAGCAGTCTCGAGACAGGGGTTTCGTCTTACACCTTC. The full variable domain, in which reference TRBV2 and TRBJ1-2 provide the parts outside the CDR3, is EPEVTQTPSHQVTQMGQEVILRCVPISNHLYFYWYRQILGQKVEFLVSFYNNEISEKSEIFDDQFSVERPDGSNFTLKIRSTKLEDSAMYFCASSLETGVSSYTFGSGTRLTVV.

This clone was seen more than once but under ten times. V gene TRBV5-1 combines with J gene TRBJ1-2; no firm D call. Germline CDR1 is SGHRS and CDR2 is YFSETQ. The CDR3 extends over 15 amino acids. V lost 0 bases and J 2 bases, leaving 11 bases between the germline ends. DNA for the CDR3: TGCGCCAGCAGCTTGGAGCCGGGAAGGAACTATGGCTACACCTTC. Protein sequence: CASSLEPGRNYGYTF.

The gene calls are TRBV10-1 and TRBJ2-7; tentative D call: TRBD2 (5 bases). The CDR3 runs 16 residues. Germline V lookup: CDR1 WNHNN, CDR2 SYGVQD (reference sequence). The V end lost 0 bases, the J end lost 3 bases, and 15 bases lay between the germline ends. The CDR3 coding sequence is TGCGCCAGCAGTGAGTCGCGGGCCTCAGCCTTCTACGAGCAGTACTTC. This sequence encodes CASSESRASAFYEQYF.

For the CDR3, the DNA is TGTGCCAGCAGACCCCCGGGGACACCTTACAATGAGCAGTTCTTC. Residues: CASRPPGTPYNEQFF. The V and J genes are TRBV11-2 and TRBJ2-1, with a weak D call TRBD1 (6 bases). V lost 6 bases and J lost 4, with 16 bases in between. This CDR3 is built from 15 residues. Germline assignment: CDR1 SGHAT and CDR2 FQNNGV.

The chain combines TRBV28 with TRBJ1-5; D perhaps matches TRBD1 (5 bases). Germline V CDR1 and CDR2: MDHEN, SYDVKM. This CDR3 has 12 amino acids. The V and J ends lost 6 bases and 7 bases respectively, with 10 bases between them. The CDR3 nucleotides read TGTGCCAGCAGGGGGGGAGGGCAGCCCCAGCATTTT. Its protein is CASRGGGQPQHF.

This clone was counted a single time. V and J are TRBV27 and TRBJ1-2, with D possibly being TRBD1 (5 bases). CDR1 is MNHEY and CDR2 is SMNVEV in the germline V gene (reference sequence). The CDR3 has 14 amino acids. Trimming took 2 bases from V and 4 from J, leaving 11 bases between them. The CDR3 loop reads CASSLTGALYGYTF. CDR3 nucleotide sequence: TGTGCCAGCAGTTTAACTGGGGCTCTCTATGGCTACACCTTC.

The CDR3 DNA reads as TGTGCCAGCAGCGGCTCAACAAGCGGGTTGGGAGAGACCCAGTACTTC. This sequence encodes CASSGSTSGLGETQYF. The genes are TRBV7-9 and TRBJ2-5, with D possibly matching TRBD2 (6 bases). The CDR3 runs to 16 residues. Looked up from germline, CDR1 is SEHNR and CDR2 is FQNEAQ (reference sequence). The germline V and J ends were trimmed by 5 bases and 4 bases, with 20 bases remaining between them.